This entry lists 13 T cell receptor beta chains sequenced from one sample in a study of T cell clonality in common variable immunodeficiency. The assay was immunoSEQ multiplex PCR, and TCRdb's table has in-frame clones only and misses some. The repertoire has about 34,000 clones, none seen only once; the ten largest take 0.95%. The specimen sequenced was peripheral blood mononuclear cells. These receptor sequences come from a person between 18 and 75 years old in good health.

This clone was detected many times. The CDR3 end lies 3 residues beyond the end of the read and is filled in from the germline J gene. The gene calls are TRBV19 and TRBJ2-2; unclear D gene. Germline assignment: CDR1 LNHDA and CDR2 SQIVND (reference sequence). Trimming cost V 8 bases and J 7 bases, with 14 bases left between them. This CDR3 has 13 amino acids. The CDR3 DNA, read in part, is TGTGCCAGTCAGGCATGGGTTCGCGGGGAG. Its protein product is CASQAWVRGE. The whole CDR3 is CASQAWVRGELFF.

This clone was recorded many times. The read finishes 3 residues shy of the CDR3 end, and the germline J gene is used to complete it. The chain joins TRBV10-3 to TRBJ1-5, with 7 bases matching TRBD1. The CDR3 totals 14 residues. After removal of 0 bases from V and 7 bases from J, the junction contained 3 bases not matched to a gene. Germline loops: CDR1 ENHRY, CDR2 SYGVKD. CDR3: CAISESGGSQPQHF. The part of the CDR3 DNA that was read is TGTGCCATCAGTGAGTCAGGGGGCAGCCAGCCC.

This clone was counted at least ten times. The read terminates 3 residues before the CDR3 end, so the remaining end is supplied by the germline J gene. V gene TRBV6-1 combines with J gene TRBJ2-1, with unresolved D. CDR3 size: 12 residues. The ends were cut back, 3 bases at V and 6 bases at J, with 6 bases in the middle. Germline CDR1 and CDR2: MNHNS and SASEGT. CDR3 in amino acids: CASSDPLNEQFF. Partial CDR3 DNA: TGTGCCAGCAGTGATCCCCTCAATGAG.

The table lists this clone with many counts. The read ends 3 residues shy of where the CDR3 ends; the end is completed using the germline J gene. This chain connects TRBV30 to TRBJ2-1, with 8 positions matching TRBD2. The germline gives CDR1 GTSNPN, CDR2 SVGIG (reference sequence). CDR3 length equals 12 residues. The J segment lost 7 bases and the V segment lost 6 bases, leaving 5 bases of the junction unmatched. The covered CDR3 bases are TGTGCCTGCACCTTAGCGGGAAATGAG. This codes for CACTLAGNE. The complete CDR3 sequence is CACTLAGNEQFF.

In its sample, this clone was seen many times. The DNA read from the CDR3 is TGCAGTGCTACAAGAGGGGGCAATGAG. Its protein is CSATRGGNE. The whole CDR3 region reads CSATRGGNEQFF. The V and J genes are TRBV20-1 and TRBJ2-1; D possibly corresponds to TRBD1 (6 bases). The read comes to an end 3 residues before the CDR3 does, leaving the germline J gene to fill in the end. The CDR3 spans 12 residues. Trimming left V 4 bases short and J 6 bases short, with 10 bases between. Germline CDR1 reads DFQATT; CDR2 reads SNEGSKA (reference sequence).

This clone came up many times. One end of the junction does not line up with germline, which may come from a read error. The CDR3 end lies 3 residues beyond the end of the read and is filled in from the germline J gene. J is TRBJ2-5 and V is TRBV4-2, with a possible D match to TRBD1 (5 bases). The length of the CDR3 is 15 residues. The germline CDR1 and CDR2 sequences are LGHNA and YNFKEQ. This CDR3 reads CASSQDLGRSETQYF. The sequenced part of the CDR3 DNA is TGCGCCAGCAGCCAAGATCTGGGGCGGTCGGAGACC.

This clone showed up just a few times. The CDR3 end falls 3 residues outside the read, so it is completed with the germline J gene. The rearrangement links TRBV13 to TRBJ2-2, with TRBD2 matching 15 bases. The ends lost 5 bases at V and 1 base at J; junction bases unmatched: 5. CDR3 length: 18 residues. From germline, CDR1 is PRHDT and CDR2 FYEKMQ (reference sequence). The DNA read from the CDR3 is TGTGCCAGCAGCGAAACGGGACTAGCGGGGGGGAACACCGGGGAG. It is translated as CASSETGLAGGNTGE. The CDR3 in its entirety is CASSETGLAGGNTGELFF.

This clone was picked up many times. Sequencing ends 3 residues short of the CDR3 end; the germline J gene provides the rest. The chain joins TRBV11-2 to TRBJ2-7; 7 nucleotides align to TRBD1. CDR1 and CDR2 (germline): SGHAT, FQNNGV. J lost 4 bases, V lost 2 bases, and 8 bases had no gene match. This CDR3 has 15 residues. The CDR3 reads CASSLYRDSTYEQYF. The covered CDR3 bases are TGTGCCAGCAGCTTATACCGGGACAGTACTTACGAG.

This clone was counted at least ten times. The read gets to within 3 residues of the CDR3 end, and the germline J gene fills in the rest. The chain recombines TRBV7-2 with TRBJ2-2; 8 nucleotides match TRBD2. Losses at the gene ends were 4 bases for V and 7 bases for J; bases not matched to a gene: 5. The CDR3 sequence is 14 residues long. Per the germline V gene, CDR1 is SGHTA and CDR2 is FQGNSA. The CDR3 sequence: CASSSGLDGGELFF. The CDR3 bases that were read are TGTGCCAGCAGCTCGGGACTAGATGGCGGGGAG.

In this sample, this clone turned up many times. The CDR3 end falls 3 residues outside the read, so it is completed with the germline J gene. V usage is TRBV5-1 and J usage is TRBJ1-1; 7 bases are shared with TRBD1. With 5 bases clipped from V and 4 bases from J, the junction kept 8 bases outside the gene matches. The germline CDR1 and CDR2 sequences are SGHRS and YFSETQ. There are 14 residues in the CDR3. The CDR3 region is CASSPNRGSTEAFF. The CDR3 bases that were read are TGCGCCAGCAGTCCGAACAGGGGATCCACTGAA.

This clone was counted at least ten times. Sequencing ends 3 residues short of the CDR3 end; the germline J gene provides the rest. The J gene is TRBJ2-7, the V gene TRBV30; weak D call: TRBD1 (6 bases). Trimming took 3 bases from V and 3 from J, leaving 18 bases between them. This CDR3 has 15 amino acids. Germline CDR1 is GTSNPN and CDR2 is SVGIG (reference sequence). CDR3 in amino acids: CAWRVPGTLLYEQYF. The CDR3 bases that were read are TGTGCCTGGAGAGTTCCTGGGACACTTCTCTACGAG. The full variable domain, its missing parts supplied by reference TRBV30 and TRBJ2-7, is SQTIHQWPATLVQPVGSPLSLECTVEGTSNPNLYWYRQAAGRGLQLLFYSVGIGQISSEVPQNLSASRPQDRQFILSSKKLLLSDSGFYLCAWRVPGTLLYEQYFGPGTRLTVT.

The table lists this clone with many counts. The CDR3 end lies 3 residues beyond the end of the read and is filled in from the germline J gene. V usage is TRBV30 and J usage is TRBJ2-2, with 8 bases fitting TRBD1. The CDR3 sequence is 15 residues long. Germline lookup yields CDR1 GTSNPN and CDR2 SVGIG (reference sequence). With V trimmed by 2 bases and J by 6 bases, 8 bases remained unmatched. Partial CDR3 DNA: TGTGCCTGGAGTCCAAGTTTGACAGGGGCCGGGGAG. This codes for CAWSPSLTGAGE. The whole CDR3 sequence reads CAWSPSLTGAGELFF. Complete variable domain (other parts from reference TRBV30 and TRBJ2-2): SQTIHQWPATLVQPVGSPLSLECTVEGTSNPNLYWYRQAAGRGLQLLFYSVGIGQISSEVPQNLSASRPQDRQFILSSKKLLLSDSGFYLCAWSPSLTGAGELFFGEGSRLTVL.

This clone came up many times. With the read ending 3 residues before the CDR3 end, the germline J gene is used to fill in that end. V is TRBV29-1 and J is TRBJ1-5; possible D gene TRBD1, 5 bases. Germline values: CDR1 SQVTM, CDR2 ANQGSEA. Trimming shortened V by 3 bases and J by 9 bases, and 21 bases separated the two germline ends. This CDR3 contains 15 residues. Incomplete CDR3 DNA: TGCAGCGTTGAGTTTTACGGGGGACGATATGCGCCC. Residues: CSVEFYGGRYAP. The full CDR3 is CSVEFYGGRYAPQHF.